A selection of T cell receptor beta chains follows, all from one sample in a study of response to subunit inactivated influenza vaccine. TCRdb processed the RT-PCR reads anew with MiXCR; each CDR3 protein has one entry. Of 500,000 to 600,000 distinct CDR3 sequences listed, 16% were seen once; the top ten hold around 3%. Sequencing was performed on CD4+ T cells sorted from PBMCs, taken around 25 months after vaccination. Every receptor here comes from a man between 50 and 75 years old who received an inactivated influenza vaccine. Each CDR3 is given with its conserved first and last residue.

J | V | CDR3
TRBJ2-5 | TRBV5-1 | CASRSTGTYQETQYF
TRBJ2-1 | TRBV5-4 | CASSFMQSSYNEQFF
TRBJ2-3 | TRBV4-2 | CASSQAPAVTDTQYF
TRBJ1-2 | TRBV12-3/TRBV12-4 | CARGRGTWIYGYTF
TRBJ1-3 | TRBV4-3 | CASSQDRTDGNTIYF
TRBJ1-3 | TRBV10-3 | CAISGTGPGNTIYF
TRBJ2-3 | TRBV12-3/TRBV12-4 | CASRRLAGTGTAQYF
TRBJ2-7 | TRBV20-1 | CSASGGEVDEQYF
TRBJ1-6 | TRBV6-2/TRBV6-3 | CASSFAGNSPLHF
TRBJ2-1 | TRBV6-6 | CASTTSGFNEQFF
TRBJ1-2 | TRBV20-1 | CSEGDNYGYTF
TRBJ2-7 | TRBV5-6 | CASSKDRIYEQYF
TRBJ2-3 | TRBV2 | CASSESRDRSTDTLYF
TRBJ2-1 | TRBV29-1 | CSVVFLAGEQFF
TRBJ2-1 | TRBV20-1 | CSASSPGPTSYNEQFF
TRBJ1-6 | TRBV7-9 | CASSYIHESPLHF
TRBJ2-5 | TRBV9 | CASSVGSLGETQYF
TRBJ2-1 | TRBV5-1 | CASSGTTSGTYNEQFF
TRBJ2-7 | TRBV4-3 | CASSQGRFSYEQYF
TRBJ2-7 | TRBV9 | CASSVSGTSGIGEQYF
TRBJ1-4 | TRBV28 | CASSFGTGGREKLFF
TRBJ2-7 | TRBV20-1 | CSASWQGAYEQYF
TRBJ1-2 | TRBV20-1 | CSARDGTAEGECYTF
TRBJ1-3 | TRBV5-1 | CASSLGQYGNTIYF
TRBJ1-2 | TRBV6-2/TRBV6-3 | CASSYPPTGRGDYGYTF